The rows below give T cell receptor beta chains drawn from one sample of a study of cytomegalovirus exposure and HLA in healthy donors. The protocol was immunoSEQ multiplex PCR, while the TCRdb copy is restricted to in-frame clones and leaves out a portion. The sample carries tens of thousands of clones, over 60% recorded once. The sequenced sample was PBMCs. All receptors derive from a man aged 45 to 65 in good health and CMV-seropositive. Each CDR3 is given without its conserved first and last residue. A D gene is named only where the DNA matches it firmly.

d_gene,j_gene,v_gene,CDR3aa
.,TRBJ1-1,TRBV29-1,SAAGGGLSF
.,TRBJ1-6,TRBV5-1,ASSLELSFYGSPLH
.,TRBJ2-7,TRBV5-1,ASSLGRGWSGEEQY
.,TRBJ1-4,TRBV4-3,ASSERSVATNEKLF
TRBD2,TRBJ2-1,TRBV27,ASSLGTSGPIKF
TRBD1,TRBJ1-2,TRBV9,ASSPPGTGDYYGYT
.,TRBJ1-5,TRBV5-3,ARSLKSIEAYSNQPQH
.,TRBJ1-2,TRBV2,ASKQASGSNYGYT
.,TRBJ1-2,TRBV2,ASRDETGANYGYT
.,TRBJ2-2,TRBV29-1,SVVWGDGPLELF
TRBD1,TRBJ2-7,TRBV14,ASSTRPGQGLYEQY